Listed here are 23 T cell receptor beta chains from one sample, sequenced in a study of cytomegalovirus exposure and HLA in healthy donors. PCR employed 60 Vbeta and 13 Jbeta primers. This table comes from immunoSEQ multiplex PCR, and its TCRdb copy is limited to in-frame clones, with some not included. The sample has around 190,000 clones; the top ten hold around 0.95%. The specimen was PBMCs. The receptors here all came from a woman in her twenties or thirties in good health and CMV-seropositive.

The CDR3 is CASSLRIAGVQETQYF. CDR3 coding DNA: TGTGCCAGCAGCTTGAGAATAGCGGGAGTTCAAGAGACCCAGTACTTC. The rearrangement links TRBV7-9 to TRBJ2-5; the match to TRBD2 covers 9 bases. Germline V CDR1 and CDR2: SEHNR, FQNEAQ (reference sequence). V lost 3 bases and J lost 2; bases outside the gene matches: 7. The CDR3 loop spans 16 amino acids.

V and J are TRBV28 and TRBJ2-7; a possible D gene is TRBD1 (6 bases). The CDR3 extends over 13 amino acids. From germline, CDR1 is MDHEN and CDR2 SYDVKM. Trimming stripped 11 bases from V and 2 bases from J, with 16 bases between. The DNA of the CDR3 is TGTGCCTCTGAGTCCACAGGGACCTACGAGCAGTACTTC. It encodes CASESTGTYEQYF. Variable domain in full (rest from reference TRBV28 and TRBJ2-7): DVKVTQSSRYLVKRTGEKVFLECVQDMDHENMFWYRQDPGLGLRLIYFSYDVKMKEKGDIPEGYSVSREKKERFSLILESASTNQTSMYLCASESTGTYEQYFGPGTRLTVT.

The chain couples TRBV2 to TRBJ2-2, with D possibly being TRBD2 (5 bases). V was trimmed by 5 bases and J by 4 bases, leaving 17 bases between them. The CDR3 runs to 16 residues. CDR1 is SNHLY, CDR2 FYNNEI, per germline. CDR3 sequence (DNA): TGTGCCAGCAGTCTGGACTCCGTGACGGGCACCGGGGAGCTGTTTTTT. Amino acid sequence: CASSLDSVTGTGELFF.

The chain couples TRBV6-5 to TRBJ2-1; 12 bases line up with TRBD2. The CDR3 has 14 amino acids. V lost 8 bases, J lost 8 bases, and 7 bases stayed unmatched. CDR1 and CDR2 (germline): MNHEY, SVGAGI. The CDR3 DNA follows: TGTGCCAGCTTCACTAGCGGGAGGTCCTATGAGCAGTTCTTC. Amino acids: CASFTSGRSYEQFF.

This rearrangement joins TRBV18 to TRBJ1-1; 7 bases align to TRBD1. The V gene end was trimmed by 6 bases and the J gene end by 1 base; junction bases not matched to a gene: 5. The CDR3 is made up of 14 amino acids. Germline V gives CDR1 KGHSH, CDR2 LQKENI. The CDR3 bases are TGTGCCAGCTCGGGGGGACAGACGAACACTGAAGCTTTCTTT. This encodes CASSGGQTNTEAFF. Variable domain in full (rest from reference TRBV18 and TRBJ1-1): NAGVMQNPRHLVRRRGQEARLRCSPMKGHSHVYWYRQLPEEGLKFMVYLQKENIIDESGMPKERFSAEFPKEGPSILRIQQVVRGDSAAYFCASSGGQTNTEAFFGQGTRLTVV.

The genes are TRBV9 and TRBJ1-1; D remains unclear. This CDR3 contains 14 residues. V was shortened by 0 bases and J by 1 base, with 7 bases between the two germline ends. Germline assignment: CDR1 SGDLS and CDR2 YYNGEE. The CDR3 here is CASSVELRNTEAFF. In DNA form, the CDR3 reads TGTGCCAGCAGCGTAGAGCTGAGGAACACTGAAGCTTTCTTT.

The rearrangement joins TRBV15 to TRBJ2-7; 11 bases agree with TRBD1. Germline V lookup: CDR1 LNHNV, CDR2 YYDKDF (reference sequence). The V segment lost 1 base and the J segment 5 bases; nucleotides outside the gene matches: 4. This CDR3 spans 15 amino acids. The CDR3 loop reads CATSRGGQGADEQYF. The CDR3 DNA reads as TGTGCCACCAGCAGAGGAGGACAGGGGGCGGACGAGCAGTACTTC.

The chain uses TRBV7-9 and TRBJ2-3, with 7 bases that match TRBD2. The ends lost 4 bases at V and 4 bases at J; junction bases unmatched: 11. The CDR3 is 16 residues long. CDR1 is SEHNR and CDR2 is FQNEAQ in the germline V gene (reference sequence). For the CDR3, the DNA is TGTGCCAGCAGCTACCGTAATCGGGGGGTACCAGATACGCAGTATTTT. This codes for CASSYRNRGVPDTQYF. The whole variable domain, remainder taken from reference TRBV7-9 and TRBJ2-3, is DTGVSQNPRHKITKRGQNVTFRCDPISEHNRLYWYRQTLGQGPEFLTYFQNEAQLEKSRLLSDRFSAERPKGSFSTLEIQRTEQGDSAMYLCASSYRNRGVPDTQYFGPGTRLTVL.

The CDR3 loop is CASSWTSGTYEQYF. Written as DNA, the CDR3 is TGTGCCAGCAGTTGGACTAGCGGGACCTACGAGCAGTACTTC. The chain joins TRBV7-9 to TRBJ2-7; 12 positions match TRBD2. Losses at the gene ends were 6 bases for V and 2 bases for J; bases not matched to a gene: 2. Germline assignment: CDR1 SEHNR and CDR2 FQNEAQ (reference sequence). This CDR3 has 14 amino acids. Together with reference TRBV7-9 and TRBJ2-7, the CDR3 gives the full variable domain: DTGVSQNPRHKITKRGQNVTFRCDPISEHNRLYWYRQTLGQGPEFLTYFQNEAQLEKSRLLSDRFSAERPKGSFSTLEIQRTEQGDSAMYLCASSWTSGTYEQYFGPGTRLTVT.

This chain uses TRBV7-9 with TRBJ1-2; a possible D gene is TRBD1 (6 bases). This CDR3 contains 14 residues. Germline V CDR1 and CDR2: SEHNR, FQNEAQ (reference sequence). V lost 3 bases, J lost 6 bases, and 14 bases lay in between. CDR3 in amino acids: CASSLRQVLDGYTF. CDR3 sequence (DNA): TGTGCCAGCAGCTTGAGACAGGTTCTAGATGGCTACACCTTC.

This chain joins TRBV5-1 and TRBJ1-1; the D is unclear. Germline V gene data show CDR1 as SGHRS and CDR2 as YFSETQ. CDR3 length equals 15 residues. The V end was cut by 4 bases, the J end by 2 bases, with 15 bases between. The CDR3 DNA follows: TGCGCCAGCAGCCTCGGTTCACTCTCAAACACTGAAGCTTTCTTT. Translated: CASSLGSLSNTEAFF.

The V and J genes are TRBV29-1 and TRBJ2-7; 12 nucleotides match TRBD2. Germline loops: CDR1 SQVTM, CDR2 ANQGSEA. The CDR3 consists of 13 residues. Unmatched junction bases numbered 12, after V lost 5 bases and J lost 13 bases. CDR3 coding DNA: TGCAGCGTTAGGCACGGGACTAGCGGGTCGGATTACTTC. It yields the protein CSVRHGTSGSDYF.

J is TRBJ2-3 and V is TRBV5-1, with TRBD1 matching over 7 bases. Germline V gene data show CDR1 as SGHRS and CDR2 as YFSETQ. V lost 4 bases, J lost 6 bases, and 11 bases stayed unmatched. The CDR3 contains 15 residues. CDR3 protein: CASSLTGVPGDTQYF. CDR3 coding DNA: TGCGCCAGCAGCCTCACAGGGGTCCCTGGCGATACGCAGTATTTT.

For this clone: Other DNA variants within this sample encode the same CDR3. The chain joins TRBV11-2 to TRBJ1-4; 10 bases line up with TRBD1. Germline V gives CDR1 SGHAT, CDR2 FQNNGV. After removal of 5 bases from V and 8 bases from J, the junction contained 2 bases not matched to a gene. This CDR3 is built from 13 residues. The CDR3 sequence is CASSRDRGEKLFF. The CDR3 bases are TGTGCCAGCAGCCGGGACAGGGGCGAAAAACTGTTTTTT. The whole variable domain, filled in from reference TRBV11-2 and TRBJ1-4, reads EAGVAQSPRYKIIEKRQSVAFWCNPISGHATLYWYQQILGQGPKLLIQFQNNGVVDDSQLPKDRFSAERLKGVDSTLKIQPAKLEDSAVYLCASSRDRGEKLFFGSGTQLSVL.

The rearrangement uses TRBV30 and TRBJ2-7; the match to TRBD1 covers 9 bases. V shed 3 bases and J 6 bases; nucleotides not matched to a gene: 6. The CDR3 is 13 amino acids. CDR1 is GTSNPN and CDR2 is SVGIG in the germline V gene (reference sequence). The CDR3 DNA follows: TGTGCCTGGAGCCCCGGGACAGGGTTCGAGCAGTACTTC. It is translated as CAWSPGTGFEQYF.

The chain's CDR3 is CASSQDWQGQREGYEQYF. The DNA of the CDR3 is TGCGCCAGCAGCCAAGATTGGCAGGGCCAGCGGGAAGGGTACGAGCAGTACTTC. The chain joins TRBV4-3 to TRBJ2-7, with 7 bases fitting TRBD2. Trimming cost V 0 bases and J 4 bases; bases outside gene matches: 15. This CDR3 is built from 18 residues. Germline CDR1 is LGHNA and CDR2 is YSLEER.

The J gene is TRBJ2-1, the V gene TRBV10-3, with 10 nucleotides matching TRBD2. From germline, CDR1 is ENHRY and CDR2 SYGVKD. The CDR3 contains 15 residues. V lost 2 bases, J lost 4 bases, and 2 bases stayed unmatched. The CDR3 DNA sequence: TGTGCCATCAGTGAGGCTAGCGGGGGATACAATGAGCAGTTCTTC. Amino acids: CAISEASGGYNEQFF.

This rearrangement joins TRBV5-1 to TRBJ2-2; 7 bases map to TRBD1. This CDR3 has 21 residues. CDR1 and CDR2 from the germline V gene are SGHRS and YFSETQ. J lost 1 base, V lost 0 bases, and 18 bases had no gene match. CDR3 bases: TGCGCCAGCAGCTTGGCCCCGACCGCCCTGACAGGGCCGTGGAACACCGGGGAGCTGTTTTTT. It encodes CASSLAPTALTGPWNTGELFF.

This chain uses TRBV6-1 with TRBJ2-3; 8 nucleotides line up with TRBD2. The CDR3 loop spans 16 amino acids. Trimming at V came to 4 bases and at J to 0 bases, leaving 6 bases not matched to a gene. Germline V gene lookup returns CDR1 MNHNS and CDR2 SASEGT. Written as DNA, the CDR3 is TGTGCCAGCAGTGGGACTAGCTTCCTTAGCACAGATACGCAGTATTTT. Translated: CASSGTSFLSTDTQYF.

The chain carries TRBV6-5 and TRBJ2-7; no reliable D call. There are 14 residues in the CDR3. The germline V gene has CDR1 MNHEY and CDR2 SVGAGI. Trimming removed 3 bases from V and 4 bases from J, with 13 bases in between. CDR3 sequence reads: CASSYGVSGYEQYF. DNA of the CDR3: TGTGCCAGCAGTTATGGAGTAAGTGGGTACGAGCAGTACTTC.

The CDR3 nucleotides are TGCAGCGTTGGTGAGATTAACTATGGCTACACCTTC. It codes for CSVGEINYGYTF. This rearrangement joins TRBV29-1 to TRBJ1-2; D remains ambiguous. The CDR3 totals 12 residues. The V gene's germline CDR1 is SQVTM and CDR2 ANQGSEA. V gave up 4 bases and J gave up 1 base, with 7 bases separating them.

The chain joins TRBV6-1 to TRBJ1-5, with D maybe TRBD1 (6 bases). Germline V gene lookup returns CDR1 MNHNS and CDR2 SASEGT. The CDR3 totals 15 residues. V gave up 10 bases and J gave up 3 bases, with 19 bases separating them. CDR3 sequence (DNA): TGTGCCACCGCCAGGGTCGCAGGGGTCAATCAGCCCCAGCATTTT. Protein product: CATARVAGVNQPQHF.

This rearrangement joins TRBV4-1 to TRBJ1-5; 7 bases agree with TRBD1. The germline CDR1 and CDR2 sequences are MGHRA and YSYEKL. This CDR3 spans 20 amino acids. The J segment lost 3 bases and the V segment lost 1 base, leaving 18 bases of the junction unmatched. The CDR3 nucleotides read TGCGCCAGCAGCCAAGGAGGGGGCGGCTTTGGACTGAGATTCAATCAGCCCCAGCATTTT. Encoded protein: CASSQGGGGFGLRFNQPQHF.